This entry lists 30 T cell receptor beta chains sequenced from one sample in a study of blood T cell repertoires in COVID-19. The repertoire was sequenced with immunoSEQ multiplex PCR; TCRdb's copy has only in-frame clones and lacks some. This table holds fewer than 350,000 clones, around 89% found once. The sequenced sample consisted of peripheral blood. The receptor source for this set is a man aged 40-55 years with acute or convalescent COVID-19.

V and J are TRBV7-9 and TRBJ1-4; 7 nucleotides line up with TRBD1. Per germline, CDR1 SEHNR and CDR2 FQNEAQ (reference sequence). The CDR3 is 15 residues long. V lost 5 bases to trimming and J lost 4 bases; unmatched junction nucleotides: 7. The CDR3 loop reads CASSVGQAFNEKLFF. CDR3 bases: TGTGCCAGCAGCGTAGGACAGGCCTTTAATGAAAAACTGTTTTTT.

In DNA, the CDR3 is TGTGCCAGCAGCCGTTTAGCCGGGACTTCTGGAAACACCATATATTTT. As protein: CASSRLAGTSGNTIYF. V is TRBV5-5 and J is TRBJ1-3, with TRBD1 as a possible D gene (5 bases). In germline, CDR1 is SGHKS, CDR2 YYEKEE (reference sequence). CDR3 length: 16 amino acids. The germline V and J ends were trimmed by 4 bases and 1 base, with 15 bases remaining between them.

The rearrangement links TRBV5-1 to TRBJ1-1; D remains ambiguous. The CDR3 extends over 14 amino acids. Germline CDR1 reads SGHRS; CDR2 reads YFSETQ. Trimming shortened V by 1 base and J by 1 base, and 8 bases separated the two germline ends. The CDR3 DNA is TGCGCCAGCAGCTTGACAGCCACGAACACTGAAGCTTTCTTT. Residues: CASSLTATNTEAFF.

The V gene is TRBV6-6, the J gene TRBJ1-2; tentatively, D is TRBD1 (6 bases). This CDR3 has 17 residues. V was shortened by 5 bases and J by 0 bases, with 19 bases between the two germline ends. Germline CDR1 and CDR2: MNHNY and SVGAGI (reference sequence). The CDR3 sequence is CASSLETGPLANYGYTF. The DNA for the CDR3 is TGTGCCAGCAGTCTTGAGACAGGTCCGTTAGCTAACTATGGCTACACCTTC.

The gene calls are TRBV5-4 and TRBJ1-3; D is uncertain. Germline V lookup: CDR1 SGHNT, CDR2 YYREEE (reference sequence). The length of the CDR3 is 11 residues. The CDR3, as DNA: TGTACACCTTCCTCTGGAAACACCATATATTTT. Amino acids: CTPSSGNTIYF.

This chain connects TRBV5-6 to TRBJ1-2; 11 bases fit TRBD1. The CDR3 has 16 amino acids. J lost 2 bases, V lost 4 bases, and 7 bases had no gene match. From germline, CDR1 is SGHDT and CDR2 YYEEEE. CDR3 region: CASSPMDRGPNYGYTF. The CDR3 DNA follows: TGTGCCAGCAGCCCAATGGACAGGGGGCCAAACTATGGCTACACCTTC.

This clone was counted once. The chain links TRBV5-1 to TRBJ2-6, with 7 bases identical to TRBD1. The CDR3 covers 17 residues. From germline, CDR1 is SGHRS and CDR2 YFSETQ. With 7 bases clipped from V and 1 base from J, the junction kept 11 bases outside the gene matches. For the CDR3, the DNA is TGCGCCAGCCACCGGGGACAGTCCCCTTCTGGGGCCAACGTCCTGACTTTC. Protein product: CASHRGQSPSGANVLTF. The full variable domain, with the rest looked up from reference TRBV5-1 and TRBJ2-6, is KAGVTQTPRYLIKTRGQQVTLSCSPISGHRSVSWYQQTPGQGLQFLFEYFSETQRNKGNFPGRFSGRQFSNSRSEMNVSTLELGDSALYLCASHRGQSPSGANVLTFGAGSRLTVL.

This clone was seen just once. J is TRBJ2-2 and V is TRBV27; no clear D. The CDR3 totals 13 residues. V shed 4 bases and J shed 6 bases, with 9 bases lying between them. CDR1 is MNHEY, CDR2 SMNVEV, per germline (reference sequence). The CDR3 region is CASSSTVAGELFF. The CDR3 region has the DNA TGTGCCAGCAGTTCCACGGTGGCCGGGGAGCTGTTTTTT.

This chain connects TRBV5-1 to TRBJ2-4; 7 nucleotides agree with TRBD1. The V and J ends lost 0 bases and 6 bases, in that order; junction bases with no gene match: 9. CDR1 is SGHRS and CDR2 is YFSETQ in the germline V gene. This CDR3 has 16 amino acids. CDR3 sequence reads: CASSLAEGALGNIQYF. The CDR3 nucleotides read TGCGCCAGCAGCTTGGCCGAGGGGGCCCTCGGAAACATTCAGTACTTC. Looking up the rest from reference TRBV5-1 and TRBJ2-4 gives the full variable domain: KAGVTQTPRYLIKTRGQQVTLSCSPISGHRSVSWYQQTPGQGLQFLFEYFSETQRNKGNFPGRFSGRQFSNSRSEMNVSTLELGDSALYLCASSLAEGALGNIQYFGAGTRLSVL.

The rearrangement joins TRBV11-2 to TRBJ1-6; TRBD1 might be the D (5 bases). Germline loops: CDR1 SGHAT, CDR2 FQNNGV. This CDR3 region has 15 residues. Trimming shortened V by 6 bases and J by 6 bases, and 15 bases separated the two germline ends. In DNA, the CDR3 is TGTGCCAGCAGGCGAAGACAGCCGCGTAATTCACCCCTCCACTTT. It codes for CASRRRQPRNSPLHF.

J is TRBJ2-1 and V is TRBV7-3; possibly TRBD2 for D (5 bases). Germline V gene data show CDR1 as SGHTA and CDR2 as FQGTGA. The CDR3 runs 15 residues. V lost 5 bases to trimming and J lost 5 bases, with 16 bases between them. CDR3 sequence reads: CASSPAGIKDNEQFF. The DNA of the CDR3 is TGTGCCAGCAGCCCCGCCGGGATCAAGGACAATGAGCAGTTCTTC.

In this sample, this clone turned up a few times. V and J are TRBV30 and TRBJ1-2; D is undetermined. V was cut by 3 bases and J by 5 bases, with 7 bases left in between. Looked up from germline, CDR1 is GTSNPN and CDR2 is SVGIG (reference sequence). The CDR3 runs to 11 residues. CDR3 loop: CAWRRLYGYTF. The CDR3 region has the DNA TGTGCCTGGAGGCGGCTATATGGCTACACCTTC.

The CDR3 bases are TGTGCCAGCAGCTTGACCCGGGACAGAAATTCACCCCTCCACTTT. Its translation is CASSLTRDRNSPLHF. V is TRBV5-4 and J is TRBJ1-6, with 7 bases aligning to TRBD1. Germline V lookup: CDR1 SGHNT, CDR2 YYREEE (reference sequence). The V and J ends lost 1 base and 7 bases, in that order; junction bases with no gene match: 5. This CDR3 has 15 residues.

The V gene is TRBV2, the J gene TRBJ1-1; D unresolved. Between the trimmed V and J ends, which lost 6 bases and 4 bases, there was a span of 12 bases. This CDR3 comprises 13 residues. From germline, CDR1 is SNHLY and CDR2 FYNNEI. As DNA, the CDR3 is TGTGCCAGCAGGGAGTACCCGGGCACTGAAGCTTTCTTT. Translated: CASREYPGTEAFF.

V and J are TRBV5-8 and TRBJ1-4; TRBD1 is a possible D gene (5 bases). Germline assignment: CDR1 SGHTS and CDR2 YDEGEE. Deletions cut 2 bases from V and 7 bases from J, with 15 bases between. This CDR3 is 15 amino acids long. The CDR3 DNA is TGTGCCAGCAGCTTTCAGGGAAGTTTGGCTGAAAAACTGTTTTTT. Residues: CASSFQGSLAEKLFF.

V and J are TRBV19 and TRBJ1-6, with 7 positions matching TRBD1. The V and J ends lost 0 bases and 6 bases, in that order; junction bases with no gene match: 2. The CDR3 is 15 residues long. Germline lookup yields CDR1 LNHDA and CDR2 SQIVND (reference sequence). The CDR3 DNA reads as TGTGCCAGTAGTATAGATCCAGGGGGTAATTCACCCCTCCACTTT. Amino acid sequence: CASSIDPGGNSPLHF.

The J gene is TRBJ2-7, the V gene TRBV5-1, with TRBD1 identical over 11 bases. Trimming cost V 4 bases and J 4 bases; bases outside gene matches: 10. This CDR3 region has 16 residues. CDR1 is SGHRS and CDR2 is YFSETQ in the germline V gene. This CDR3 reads CASSLTIGQGAYEQYF. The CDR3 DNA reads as TGCGCCAGCAGCCTCACAATAGGACAGGGGGCTTACGAGCAGTACTTC.

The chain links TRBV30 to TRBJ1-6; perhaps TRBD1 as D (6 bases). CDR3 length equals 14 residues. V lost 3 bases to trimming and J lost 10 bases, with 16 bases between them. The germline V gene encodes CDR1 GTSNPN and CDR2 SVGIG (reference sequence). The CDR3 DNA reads TGTGCCTGGAGGAGGGGGAATACGGGATCACCCCTCCACTTT. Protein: CAWRRGNTGSPLHF.

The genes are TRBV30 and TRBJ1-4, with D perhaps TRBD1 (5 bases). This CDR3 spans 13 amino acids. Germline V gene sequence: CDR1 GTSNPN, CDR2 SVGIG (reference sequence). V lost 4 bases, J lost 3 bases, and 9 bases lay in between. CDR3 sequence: CAWMAGSNEKLFF. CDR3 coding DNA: TGTGCCTGGATGGCAGGGTCTAATGAAAAACTGTTTTTT.

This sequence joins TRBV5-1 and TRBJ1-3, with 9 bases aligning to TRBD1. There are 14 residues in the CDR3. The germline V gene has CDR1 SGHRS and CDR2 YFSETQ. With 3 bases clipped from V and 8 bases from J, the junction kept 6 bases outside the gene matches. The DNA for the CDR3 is TGCGCCAGCAGCTGGAAACAGGGGGCATACACCATATATTTT. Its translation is CASSWKQGAYTIYF.

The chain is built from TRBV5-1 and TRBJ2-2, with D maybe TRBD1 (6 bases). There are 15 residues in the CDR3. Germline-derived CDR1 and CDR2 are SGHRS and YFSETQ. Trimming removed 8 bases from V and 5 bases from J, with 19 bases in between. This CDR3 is CASAYLTGSTGELFF. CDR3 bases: TGCGCCAGTGCCTATTTGACAGGTTCGACCGGGGAGCTGTTTTTT. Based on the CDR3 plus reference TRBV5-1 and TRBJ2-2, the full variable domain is KAGVTQTPRYLIKTRGQQVTLSCSPISGHRSVSWYQQTPGQGLQFLFEYFSETQRNKGNFPGRFSGRQFSNSRSEMNVSTLELGDSALYLCASAYLTGSTGELFFGEGSRLTVL.

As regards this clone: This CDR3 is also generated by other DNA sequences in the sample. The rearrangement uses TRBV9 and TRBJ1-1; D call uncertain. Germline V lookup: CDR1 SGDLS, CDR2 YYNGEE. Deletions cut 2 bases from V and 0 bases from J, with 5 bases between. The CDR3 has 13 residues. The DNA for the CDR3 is TGTGCCAGCAGCGTGGCAATGAACACTGAAGCTTTCTTT. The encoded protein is CASSVAMNTEAFF.

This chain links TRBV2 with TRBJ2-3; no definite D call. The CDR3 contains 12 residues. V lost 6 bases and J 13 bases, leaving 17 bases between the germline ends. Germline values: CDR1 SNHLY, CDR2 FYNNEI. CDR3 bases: TGTGCCAGCAGGAGGCCCACCGAGTTAGAGTATTTT. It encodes CASRRPTELEYF.

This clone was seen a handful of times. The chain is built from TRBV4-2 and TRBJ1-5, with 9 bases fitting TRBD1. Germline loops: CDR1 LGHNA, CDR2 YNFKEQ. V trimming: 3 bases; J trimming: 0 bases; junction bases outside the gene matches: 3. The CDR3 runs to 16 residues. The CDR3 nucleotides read TGTGCCAGCAGCCAGGGACAGGGCGATAGCAATCAGCCCCAGCATTTT. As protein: CASSQGQGDSNQPQHF.

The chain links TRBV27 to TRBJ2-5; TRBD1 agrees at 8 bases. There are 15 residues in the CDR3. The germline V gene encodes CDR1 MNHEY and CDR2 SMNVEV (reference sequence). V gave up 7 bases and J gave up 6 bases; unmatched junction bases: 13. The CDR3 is CASTPTWTGLKTQYF. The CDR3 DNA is TGTGCCAGCACTCCAACCTGGACAGGGCTCAAGACCCAGTACTTC.

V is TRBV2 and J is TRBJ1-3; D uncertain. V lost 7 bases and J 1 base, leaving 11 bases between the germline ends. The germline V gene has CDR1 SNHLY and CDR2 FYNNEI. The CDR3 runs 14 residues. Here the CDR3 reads CASTTGYSGNTIYF. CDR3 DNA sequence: TGTGCCAGCACTACGGGGTATTCTGGAAACACCATATATTTT.

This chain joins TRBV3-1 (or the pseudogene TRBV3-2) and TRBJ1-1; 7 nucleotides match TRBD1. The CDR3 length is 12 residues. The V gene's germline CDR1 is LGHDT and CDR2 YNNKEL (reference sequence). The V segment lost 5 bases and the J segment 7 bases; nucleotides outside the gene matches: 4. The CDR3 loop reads CASSRTGFEAFF. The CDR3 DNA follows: TGTGCCAGCAGCAGGACAGGTTTTGAAGCTTTCTTT.

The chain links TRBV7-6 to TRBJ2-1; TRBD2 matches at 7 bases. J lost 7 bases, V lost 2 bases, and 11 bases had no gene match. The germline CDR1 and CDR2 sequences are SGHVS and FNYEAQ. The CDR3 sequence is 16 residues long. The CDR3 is CASSLRGPHGGNEQFF. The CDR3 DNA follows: TGTGCCAGCAGCTTAAGGGGTCCCCACGGGGGGAATGAGCAGTTCTTC. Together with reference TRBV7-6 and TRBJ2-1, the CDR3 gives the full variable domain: GAGVSQSPRYKVTKRGQDVALRCDPISGHVSLYWYRQALGQGPEFLTYFNYEAQQDKSGLPNDRFSAERPEGSISTLTIQRTEQRDSAMYRCASSLRGPHGGNEQFFGPGTRLTVL.

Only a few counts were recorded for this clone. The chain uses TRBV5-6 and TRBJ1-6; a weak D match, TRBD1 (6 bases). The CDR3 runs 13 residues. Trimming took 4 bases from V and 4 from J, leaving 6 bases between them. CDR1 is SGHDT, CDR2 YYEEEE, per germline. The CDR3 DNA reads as TGTGCCAGCAGCACAGGGTATAATTCACCCCTCCACTTT. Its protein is CASSTGYNSPLHF.

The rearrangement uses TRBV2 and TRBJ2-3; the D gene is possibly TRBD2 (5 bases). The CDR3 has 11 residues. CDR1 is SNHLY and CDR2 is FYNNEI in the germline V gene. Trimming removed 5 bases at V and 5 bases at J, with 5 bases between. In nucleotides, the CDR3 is TGTGCCAGCAGTACTAGAGATACGCAGTATTTT. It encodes CASSTRDTQYF.